This T cell receptor beta chain comes out of a study of OX40 agonist ivuxolimab in advanced cancers. Clones were read by immunoSEQ multiplex PCR, and TCRdb kept only the in-frame ones, dropping some. The sample consists of tens of thousands of clones, around 90% of them appearing once. Germline values: CDR1 SGHDT, CDR2 YYEEEE. V lost 2 bases and J 4 bases, leaving 10 bases between the germline ends. There are 14 residues in the CDR3. This chain uses TRBV5-6 with TRBJ1-3; tentative D call: TRBD1 (6 bases). The TCR comes from an adult with an advanced solid tumor such as melanoma, head and neck, liver or kidney cancer. The sample in question was CD4+ or CD8+ T cells sorted from blood, obtained in a trial of the OX40 agonist ivuxolimab. CDR3 in DNA: TGTGCCAGCAGCTTTACAGGGCGAGGAAACACCATATATTTT. This translates into CASSFTGRGNTIYF.